The rows below give T cell receptor beta chains drawn from one sample of a study of CD8+CD57+ T cells in acquired aplastic anemia. TCRdb itself ran the reads through MiXCR, one entry per CDR3 protein. The table lists fewer than 250,000 distinct CDR3 sequences, roughly half of them singletons. The sequenced material came from sorted CD4+, CD8+, or CD8+CD57+ T cells (not recorded which) from PBMCs. These receptors were collected from a human donor in good health, serving as a control. Both conserved end residues are part of each CDR3. A D gene is named only where the DNA matches it firmly. Where a row states a size, it is once, few, many or the class of an expanded clone; other rows omit it.

j_call,clone_size,d_call,v_call,cdr3_aa,cdr3_nt
TRBJ2-5,NA,TRBD2,TRBV7-8,CASSLSIAGETQYF,TGTGCCAGCAGCCTCAGCATAGCGGGGGAGACCCAGTACTTC
TRBJ2-5,NA,TRBD2,TRBV25-1,CASSEIGTDGGGAETQYF,TGTGCCAGCAGTGAAATCGGAACGGACGGGGGGGGGGCGGAGACCCAGTACTTC
TRBJ1-5,many,TRBD1,TRBV20-1,CSASDRVGQPQHF,TGCAGTGCTAGCGACAGGGTCGGTCAGCCCCAGCATTTT
TRBJ2-2,many,NA,TRBV11-3,CASSPQGDTGELFF,TGTGCCAGCAGCCCACAAGGGGACACCGGGGAGCTGTTTTTT
TRBJ1-6,NA,NA,TRBV7-6,CASSLGGGFFNSPLHF,TGTGCCAGCAGCTTAGGGGGGGGGTTCTTTAATTCACCCCTCCACTTT
TRBJ1-2,once,NA,TRBV10-3,CAISGTVGIGYTF,TGTGCCATCAGCGGGACGGTTGGTATCGGCTACACCTTC
TRBJ1-6,many,TRBD1,TRBV7-3,CASSLRTGGDSPLHF,TGTGCCAGCAGCTTACGGACAGGGGGCGATTCACCCCTCCACTTT
TRBJ1-5,few,NA,TRBV10-3,CAISESGQPQHF,TGTGCCATCAGTGAGTCGGGTCAGCCCCAGCATTTT
TRBJ2-5,NA,TRBD1,TRBV2,CASIRDSNQPQYF,TGTGCCAGCATCCGGGACAGTAATCAGCCCCAGTACTTC
TRBJ2-1,once,TRBD1,TRBV6-5,CARVTSGTGGNEQFF,TGTGCCAGAGTAACTTCCGGGACAGGGGGAAATGAGCAGTTCTTC
TRBJ2-7,NA,TRBD1,TRBV7-3,CASSLYGTGVYEQYF,TGTGCCAGCAGCTTATACGGGACAGGAGTCTACGAGCAGTACTTC
TRBJ1-2,NA,TRBD1,TRBV7-2,CASSFTGGSIGYSF,TGTGCCAGCAGCTTTACAGGGGGATCGATTGGCTACTCCTTC
TRBJ1-2,few,NA,TRBV7-9,CASSLLFRDGYTF,TGTGCCAGCAGCTTACTTTTCAGGGATGGCTACACCTTC
TRBJ2-1,many,NA,TRBV7-2,CASSSRYNEQFF,TGTGCCAGCAGCTCCCGATACAATGAGCAGTTCTTC
TRBJ2-7,NA,NA,TRBV9,CASSVDGRTAYEQYF,TGTGCCAGCAGCGTAGACGGTAGAACGGCCTACGAGCAGTACTTC
TRBJ2-3,NA,NA,TRBV9,CASSVVEGTQYF,TGTGCCAGCAGCGTAGTGGAAGGGACGCAGTATTTT
TRBJ2-2,NA,NA,TRBV9,CASSVAGLANTGELFF,TGTGCCAGCAGCGTTGCGGGGTTAGCGAACACCGGGGAGCTGTTTTTT
TRBJ1-1,few,TRBD1,TRBV7-2,CASSLGGQGGLNTEAFF,TGTGCCAGCAGCTTAGGGGGACAGGGCGGCCTAAACACTGAAGCTTTCTTT
TRBJ1-2,few,TRBD1,TRBV19,CASTLDRDLYTF,TGTGCCAGTACCTTGGACAGGGACCTCTACACCTTC
TRBJ1-1,NA,TRBD1,TRBV9,CASSRQGASTEAFF,TGTGCCAGCAGCCGACAGGGGGCGAGCACTGAAGCTTTCTTT
TRBJ2-1,many,TRBD1,TRBV14,CASSHAGTGGYNEQFF,TGTGCCAGCAGCCATGCCGGGACAGGGGGCTACAATGAGCAGTTCTTC
TRBJ2-1,NA,NA,TRBV5-1,CASSPGRGGGQFF,TGCGCCAGCAGCCCGGGCAGGGGGGGGGGGCAGTTCTTC
TRBJ2-6,many,TRBD1,TRBV4-1,CASSQGTGSGANVLTF,TGCGCCAGCAGCCAAGGGACAGGGTCCGGGGCCAACGTCCTGACTTTC
TRBJ1-4,NA,NA,TRBV6-5,CASRLPPPGEKLFF,TGTGCCAGCAGACTACCCCCCCCCGGGGAAAAACTGTTTTTT
TRBJ2-2,NA,TRBD1,TRBV20-1,CSARDPGGTGELFF,TGCAGTGCTAGAGATCCAGGGGGTACCGGGGAGCTGTTTTTT
TRBJ1-1,once,TRBD1,TRBV6-5,CASSYTGGNEAFF,TGTGCTAGCAGTTACACAGGGGGAAATGAAGCTTTCTTT
TRBJ2-5,many,NA,TRBV29-1,CSAPGRDRETQYF,TGCAGCGCTCCGGGACGAGATAGGGAGACCCAGTACTTC
TRBJ1-1,NA,NA,TRBV7-8,CASSLAPQGYTEAFF,TGTGCCAGCAGCTTAGCCCCACAGGGATACACTGAAGCTTTCTTT
TRBJ2-6,NA,NA,TRBV9,CASTPGTYFSGANVLTF,TGTGCCAGCACCCCCGGGACATATTTCTCTGGGGCCAACGTCCTGACTTTC
TRBJ1-1,NA,NA,TRBV20-1,CSARWGMSTEAFF,TGCAGTGCTAGGTGGGGGATGAGCACTGAAGCTTTCTTT
TRBJ2-1,NA,TRBD2,TRBV2,CAGRTLAGDHNEQFF,TGTGCCGGCAGAACCTTAGCGGGGGACCACAATGAGCAGTTCTTC
TRBJ2-7,NA,NA,TRBV7-2,CASSQGFEQYF,TGCGCCAGCAGCCAAGGGTTCGAGCAGTACTTC
TRBJ2-1,NA,NA,TRBV7-6,CASSLRGAYNEQFF,TGTGCCAGCAGCTTACGGGGGGCATACAATGAGCAGTTCTTC